Below, one T cell receptor beta chain is given with its context. Its target is not known. Adjacent normal lung was taken at least 2 cm from tumor. These data come from a study of T cells and copy number aberrations in small-cell lung cancer. Study observations and caveats: Versus adjacent lung, tumor T-cell richness and clonality were lower; density nonsignificantly. Findings need validation given the study's small sample size.

Profiled with immunoSEQ multiplex PCR; TCRdb holds only in-frame clones, not every one. The table shows thousands of clones, with roughly three quarters occurring only once. Germline values: CDR1 SGHNT, CDR2 YYREEE (reference sequence). The CDR3 loop spans 11 amino acids. V was trimmed by 0 bases and J by 5 bases, leaving 2 bases between them. The origin of this receptor is a woman in her 70s with small cell lung cancer. Some clones in this sample may be carry-over from other donors' samples. The sample consisted of normal tissue next to the tumor. The genes are TRBV5-4 and TRBJ2-5; no reliable D call. The CDR3, as DNA: TGTGCCAGCAGCTTGGCCGAGACCCAGTACTTC. This encodes CASSLAETQYF.